The T cell receptor beta chain under discussion was sequenced for a study of cytomegalovirus exposure and HLA in healthy donors. These donors counted as nominally healthy when sampled, but unrecorded immune exposures were likely. As concerns this clone: Its antigen is not known.

Study-level points and caveats: Diagnosis of cytomegalovirus status made by the classifier reportedly showed high specificity and sensitivity. Highest at DRB1 and lowest at HLA-C, TCR association rates differed among HLA loci in a later analysis.

Primers for the PCR totalled 60 Vbeta and 13 Jbeta. Original processing methods: Tens of millions of unique TCR beta chains, roughly 11 million of them shared, were counted by a later analysis. Sequencing used immunoSEQ multiplex PCR; TCRdb keeps in-frame clones, though not all of them. Clone size and the V and J calls come from that table; the DNA yielded D and trimming. In the table there are 150,000 to 200,000 clones, about 76% of which are singletons. CDR3 size: 15 residues. From germline, CDR1 is MNHNS and CDR2 SASEGT. V lost 4 bases to trimming and J lost 0 bases; unmatched junction nucleotides: 3.

Sequencing was carried out using PBMCs. The clonotype was recovered from a female donor in good health and CMV-seronegative. The rearrangement uses TRBV6-1 and TRBJ1-5; 7 bases agree with TRBD1. The CDR3 is CASSGQGYSNQPQHF. The CDR3 DNA is TGTGCCAGCAGTGGACAGGGTTATAGCAATCAGCCCCAGCATTTT.